The following is a T cell receptor (beta chain) sequence with its context. Its antigen remains unidentified. Germline CDR1 is LNHDA and CDR2 is SQIVND (reference sequence). The V and J ends lost 6 bases and 5 bases respectively, with 13 bases between them. This CDR3 spans 13 amino acids. This entry comes from a study of shared clonotypes between healthy human individuals. The data were produced by immunoSEQ multiplex PCR, yet TCRdb's version contains in-frame clones alone and is incomplete. Among around 340,000 clones, less than 75% were seen once, and the ten largest hold about 10%. Study results and caveats: Generation probabilities of non-shared clonotypes were lower (relative to those shared by all four donors).

Sequencing used memory CD4+ T cells sorted from blood. The sample's subset: CD45RA-negative fraction. This chain links TRBV19 with TRBJ2-5; D possibly matches TRBD1 or TRBD2 (5 bases each). The source of this sequence is a man aged 25-45 years in good health. CDR3: CASRGTGVETQYF. CDR3 bases: TGTGCCAGTAGGGGGACCGGGGTGGAGACCCAGTACTTC.